The sequence of this TCR beta chain was determined in a study of memory CD4+ T cells and cytomegalovirus serostatus. Profiled with immunoSEQ multiplex PCR; TCRdb holds only in-frame clones, not every one. The data contain about 82,000 clones, 80% of them singletons. The CDR3 extends over 16 amino acids. The sort gate was single viable CD3+CD4+CD8-CD45RO+ cells for memory CD4+ T cells. The clonotype was recovered from an adult in good health and CMV-seronegative. Material: memory CD4+ T cells from blood. This chain joins TRBV21-1 and TRBJ1-3; TRBD1, the table's D call, was not compared with the DNA. TRBV21-1 is a pseudogene locus. DNA of the CDR3: TGTGCCAGCAGCAAAGCCGACAGGGTGAGGGGAAACACCATATATTTT. Its protein is CASSKADRVRGNTIYF.